This entry features one TCR beta chain sequence. Here immunoSEQ multiplex PCR was the method, and the copy in TCRdb shows in-frame clones only, minus some. Here the sample spans around 250,000 clones, roughly 89% being singletons. CDR3 length: 18 residues. V was clipped by 0 bases and J by 0 bases, with 15 bases between them. Germline lookup yields CDR1 LGHDT and CDR2 YNNKEL (reference sequence). This sample was included in a study of blood T cell repertoires in COVID-19. Sequencing was carried out using peripheral blood. The source of this sequence is a woman aged 40 to 50 who had recovered from COVID-19. J is TRBJ1-3 and V is TRBV3-1 (or the pseudogene TRBV3-2); possible D gene TRBD1, 5 bases. CDR3 in amino acids: CASSQEWDSDRSGNTIYF. Written as DNA, the CDR3 is TGTGCCAGCAGCCAAGAATGGGACTCCGATCGCTCTGGAAACACCATATATTTT.